These 29 T cell receptor beta chains were sequenced from one sample in a study of blood T cell repertoires in COVID-19. Profiled with immunoSEQ multiplex PCR; TCRdb holds only in-frame clones, not every one. Among some 100,000 clones listed, roughly 88% were seen once. Sequencing used peripheral blood. Receptor source: a woman in her sixties or seventies with acute or convalescent COVID-19.

The chain carries TRBV7-9 and TRBJ2-7, with 13 nucleotides matching TRBD2. The CDR3 has 17 residues. The germline V gene encodes CDR1 SEHNR and CDR2 FQNEAQ (reference sequence). Unmatched junction bases numbered 6, after V lost 4 bases and J lost 0 bases. The CDR3 sequence: CASSYGLAGAISYEQYF. The DNA of the CDR3 is TGTGCCAGCAGCTACGGACTAGCGGGGGCCATCTCCTACGAGCAGTACTTC. The full variable domain, completed using reference TRBV7-9 and TRBJ2-7, is DTGVSQNPRHKITKRGQNVTFRCDPISEHNRLYWYRQTLGQGPEFLTYFQNEAQLEKSRLLSDRFSAERPKGSFSTLEIQRTEQGDSAMYLCASSYGLAGAISYEQYFGPGTRLTVT.

The chain links TRBV5-8 to TRBJ1-1; D unclear. The V end was cut by 0 bases, the J end by 0 bases, with 9 bases between. The CDR3 length is 15 residues. Germline-derived CDR1 and CDR2 are SGHTS and YDEGEE. For the CDR3, the DNA is TGTGCCAGCAGCTTGGGTCAGATGATGAACACTGAAGCTTTCTTT. It is translated as CASSLGQMMNTEAFF.

This clone appeared once. Here the CDR3 reads CASSPGLAGANTDTQYF. For the CDR3, the DNA is TGTGCCAGCAGCCCGGGACTAGCGGGGGCCAACACAGATACGCAGTATTTT. The genes are TRBV5-4 and TRBJ2-3; TRBD2 agrees at 14 bases. This CDR3 has 17 residues. Germline assignment: CDR1 SGHNT and CDR2 YYREEE (reference sequence). J lost 2 bases, V lost 4 bases, and 6 bases had no gene match.

This chain uses TRBV19 with TRBJ2-1, with 11 bases fitting TRBD1. This CDR3 comprises 19 residues. Germline V gene data show CDR1 as LNHDA and CDR2 as SQIVND (reference sequence). J was trimmed by 0 bases and V by 2 bases; bases with no gene match: 9. The CDR3 DNA sequence: TGTGCCAGTAGTATAAGAGGACAGGGGGCAATAAGCTCCTACAATGAGCAGTTCTTC. Encoded protein: CASSIRGQGAISSYNEQFF.

The gene calls are TRBV19 and TRBJ2-5, with TRBD2 matching over 7 bases. V was pared by 6 bases and J by 5 bases, with 3 bases of the junction left unmatched. This CDR3 contains 12 residues. CDR1 LNHDA and CDR2 SQIVND come from the germline V gene (reference sequence). CDR3 amino acids: CASSRRGETQYF. CDR3 nucleotide sequence: TGTGCCAGTAGCCGGCGGGGGGAGACCCAGTACTTC.

The chain links TRBV3-1 (or the pseudogene TRBV3-2) to TRBJ2-4, with TRBD1 matching over 10 bases. From germline, CDR1 is LGHDT and CDR2 YNNKEL (reference sequence). The CDR3 sequence is 16 residues long. V lost 3 bases and J lost 2; bases outside the gene matches: 4. The CDR3 DNA follows: TGTGCCAGCAGCCAGGCGGACAGGGGGTCCAAAAACATTCAGTACTTC. This sequence encodes CASSQADRGSKNIQYF.

This clone has only one observation. The rearrangement links TRBV5-1 to TRBJ2-5; 7 nucleotides agree with TRBD1. CDR3 length: 13 amino acids. Per the germline V gene, CDR1 is SGHRS and CDR2 is YFSETQ. V trimming: 3 bases; J trimming: 5 bases; junction bases outside the gene matches: 4. The CDR3 sequence is CASSYRGIETQYF. In DNA, the CDR3 is TGCGCCAGCAGCTACAGGGGTATCGAGACCCAGTACTTC.

V usage is TRBV11-3 and J usage is TRBJ2-1; TRBD2 is a possible D gene (5 bases). The V end lost 2 bases, the J end lost 6 bases, and 11 bases lay between the germline ends. The CDR3 has 14 amino acids. Germline V gene lookup returns CDR1 SGHNT and CDR2 YENEEA. This CDR3 is CASSLQSRVNEQFF. The CDR3 DNA reads TGTGCCAGCAGCTTACAATCGCGGGTCAATGAGCAGTTCTTC.

J is TRBJ2-7 and V is TRBV9, with D perhaps matching TRBD2 (6 bases). Trimming stripped 3 bases from V and 5 bases from J, with 15 bases between. The CDR3 consists of 14 residues. Per the germline V gene, CDR1 is SGDLS and CDR2 is YYNGEE. DNA for the CDR3: TGTGCCAGCAGCGCGAGCGGGTGGGATGACGAGCAGTACTTC. This translates into CASSASGWDDEQYF.

This clone was seen more than once but under ten times. V and J are TRBV5-1 and TRBJ1-2, with a tentative D call TRBD1 (6 bases). Between the trimmed V and J ends, which lost 1 base and 1 base, there was a span of 14 bases. This CDR3 has 16 amino acids. Germline loops: CDR1 SGHRS, CDR2 YFSETQ. The CDR3 region is CASSLTGTKFNYGYTF. As DNA, the CDR3 is TGCGCCAGCAGCTTGACCGGGACAAAATTTAACTATGGCTACACCTTC.

V gene TRBV5-1 combines with J gene TRBJ1-4, with D perhaps TRBD1 (6 bases). Germline loops: CDR1 SGHRS, CDR2 YFSETQ. V was trimmed by 2 bases and J by 8 bases, leaving 13 bases between them. The length of the CDR3 is 14 residues. CDR3: CASSLQGAKEKLFF. The CDR3 DNA follows: TGCGCCAGCAGCTTACAGGGAGCGAAGGAAAAACTGTTTTTT.

This clone was counted only a few times. The CDR3 protein is CATSGDRDESPQHF. The CDR3 bases are TGTGCCACCAGTGGGGACAGGGATGAATCGCCCCAGCATTTT. The chain combines TRBV24-1 with TRBJ1-5, with 9 bases aligning to TRBD1. V trimming: 5 bases; J trimming: 9 bases; junction bases outside the gene matches: 7. The CDR3 is 14 amino acids. CDR1 and CDR2 (germline): KGHDR, SFDVKD.

The J gene is TRBJ2-1, the V gene TRBV5-1; TRBD2 matches at 8 bases. CDR1 and CDR2 from the germline V gene are SGHRS and YFSETQ. The CDR3 runs 14 residues. Trimming cost V 0 bases and J 7 bases; bases outside gene matches: 3. The CDR3, as DNA: TGCGCCAGCAGCTTGGATAGCGGGAAGAATGAGCAGTTCTTC. Its protein product is CASSLDSGKNEQFF.

This sequence joins TRBV29-1 and TRBJ2-1; TRBD1 is a possible D gene (6 bases). The V gene's germline CDR1 is SQVTM and CDR2 ANQGSEA. V was pared by 5 bases and J by 0 bases, with 11 bases between. The CDR3 contains 14 residues. CDR3 DNA: TGCAGCGTTCTCACAGGGAGCTCCTACAATGAGCAGTTCTTC. Its protein is CSVLTGSSYNEQFF.

In this sample, this clone turned up once. V and J are TRBV11-2 and TRBJ1-5; 11 bases line up with TRBD1. CDR3 size: 15 residues. CDR1 is SGHAT, CDR2 FQNNGV, per germline. V lost 5 bases, J lost 5 bases, and 5 bases stayed unmatched. This CDR3 reads CASSPGQGAYQPQHF. Here the CDR3 DNA reads TGTGCCAGCAGCCCCGGACAGGGGGCATATCAGCCCCAGCATTTT.

This clone is a singleton in its sample. The rearrangement joins TRBV7-8 to TRBJ2-2; TRBD1 is a possible D gene (6 bases). The V gene lost 5 bases and the J gene lost 4 bases, with 11 bases spanning the gap. The germline gives CDR1 SGHVS, CDR2 FQNEAQ. The CDR3 consists of 14 residues. The CDR3 DNA reads TGTGCCAGCAGCCCCGGGACACCCACCGGGGAGCTGTTTTTT. Translating gives CASSPGTPTGELFF.

The genes are TRBV5-3 and TRBJ2-1; possibly TRBD2 for D (5 bases). TRBV5-3 is assigned to the ORF class and has an uncertain function. V was cut by 6 bases and J by 0 bases, with 13 bases left in between. The CDR3 is 15 residues long. In DNA, the CDR3 is TGTGCCAGAAACGCGCGGGCAAGCTCCTACAATGAGCAGTTCTTC. Translated: CARNARASSYNEQFF.

The table lists this clone with a count of one. This chain connects TRBV19 to TRBJ2-1, with a weak D call TRBD1 (5 bases). This CDR3 is 15 amino acids long. With 4 bases removed from V and 0 bases from J, the gap between germline ends came to 10 bases. Germline CDR1 reads LNHDA; CDR2 reads SQIVND (reference sequence). CDR3 nucleotides: TGTGCCAGTAGTACGGACATCCGCTCCTACAATGAGCAGTTCTTC. It specifies CASSTDIRSYNEQFF.

This clone was detected only a few times. The chain has TRBV14 and TRBJ2-7; D gene ambiguous. Germline V gene data show CDR1 as SGHDN and CDR2 as FVKESK. The V end was cut by 6 bases, the J end by 6 bases, with 15 bases between. The CDR3 covers 13 residues. For the CDR3, the DNA is TGTGCCAGCAGTCTAGAATTCTCTGGCGAGCAGTACTTC. Its protein product is CASSLEFSGEQYF.

The rearrangement uses TRBV6-6 and TRBJ1-5; a weak D match, TRBD1 (6 bases). Germline CDR1 reads MNHNY; CDR2 reads SVGAGI (reference sequence). CDR3 length equals 14 residues. Trimming shortened V by 6 bases and J by 2 bases, and 11 bases separated the two germline ends. The CDR3 is CASRRAGGNQPQHF. CDR3 in DNA: TGTGCCAGCAGGCGGGCAGGGGGCAATCAGCCCCAGCATTTT.

The chain combines TRBV23-1 with TRBJ2-7; D is ambiguous. TRBV23-1 falls under the ORF class, with uncertain function. This CDR3 has 17 residues. Trimming cost V 0 bases and J 0 bases, with 15 bases left between them. CDR3 loop: CASSQSPSSVPSYEQYF. CDR3 sequence (DNA): TGCGCCAGCAGTCAATCTCCCAGTTCAGTACCCTCCTACGAGCAGTACTTC.

The V gene is TRBV15, the J gene TRBJ1-5, with TRBD1 matching over 11 bases. Germline V CDR1 and CDR2: LNHNV, YYDKDF (reference sequence). V lost 8 bases, J lost 0 bases, and 6 bases stayed unmatched. The CDR3 has 16 residues. As DNA, the CDR3 is TGTGCCACCGGGGGGACAGGGGGATCTAGCAATCAGCCCCAGCATTTT. This translates into CATGGTGGSSNQPQHF.

This chain joins TRBV7-9 and TRBJ2-2; D perhaps matches TRBD2 (6 bases). Deletions cut 2 bases from V and 2 bases from J, with 15 bases between. Germline CDR1 SEHNR, CDR2 FQNEAQ (reference sequence). CDR3 length: 17 amino acids. The CDR3 reads CASSLLMGGANTGELFF. The CDR3, as DNA: TGTGCCAGCAGCTTATTGATGGGCGGGGCCAACACCGGGGAGCTGTTTTTT. The variable domain in full, with the rest retrieved from reference TRBV7-9 and TRBJ2-2, is DTGVSQNPRHKITKRGQNVTFRCDPISEHNRLYWYRQTLGQGPEFLTYFQNEAQLEKSRLLSDRFSAERPKGSFSTLEIQRTEQGDSAMYLCASSLLMGGANTGELFFGEGSRLTVL.

J is TRBJ2-3 and V is TRBV7-3, with a weak D call TRBD2 (6 bases). V lost 4 bases, J lost 3 bases, and 14 bases lay in between. The CDR3 extends over 15 amino acids. CDR1 and CDR2 from the germline V gene are SGHTA and FQGTGA. The CDR3 loop is CASSSHRAGTDTQYF. The DNA for the CDR3 is TGTGCCAGCAGCTCCCACCGGGCGGGAACAGATACGCAGTATTTT.

The J gene is TRBJ2-3, the V gene TRBV29-1, with TRBD1 as a possible D gene (6 bases). The CDR3 consists of 12 residues. From germline, CDR1 is SQVTM and CDR2 ANQGSEA. V was shortened by 7 bases and J by 1 base, with 9 bases between the two germline ends. For the CDR3, the DNA is TGCAGCGCCAGGACAGGCACAGATACGCAGTATTTT. It is translated as CSARTGTDTQYF.

This chain joins TRBV30 and TRBJ1-4; 7 bases map to TRBD1. Germline CDR1 and CDR2: GTSNPN and SVGIG (reference sequence). Trimming removed 1 base from V and 4 bases from J; junction bases left unmatched: 6. The CDR3 has 15 amino acids. The CDR3 nucleotides are TGTGCCTGGAGTGGAAACAGGGGTTTTAATGAAAAACTGTTTTTT. This gives the protein CAWSGNRGFNEKLFF.

The rearrangement links TRBV2 to TRBJ1-1; D call uncertain. This CDR3 contains 13 residues. The germline CDR1 and CDR2 sequences are SNHLY and FYNNEI. V gave up 3 bases and J gave up 4 bases, with 9 bases separating them. The CDR3 here is CASSDLRSTEAFF. Written as DNA, the CDR3 is TGTGCCAGCAGTGATTTGCGAAGCACTGAAGCTTTCTTT.

The V call is TRBV21-1, the J call TRBJ1-6; whether TRBD1, the table's D call, matches the DNA was not checked. TRBV21-1 is assigned pseudogene status. This CDR3 has 16 residues. CDR3: CASSKGGQGYNSPLHF. The CDR3, as DNA: TGTGCCAGCAGCAAAGGAGGACAGGGGTATAATTCACCCCTCCACTTT.

The chain has TRBV9 and TRBJ2-5; 10 bases match TRBD2. CDR3 length: 16 amino acids. V shed 2 bases, J shed 1 base, and the junction held 5 bases outside the gene matches. CDR1 and CDR2 (germline): SGDLS, YYNGEE. Here the CDR3 reads CASSVGTSGAQETQYF. In DNA, the CDR3 is TGTGCCAGCAGCGTGGGCACTAGCGGGGCCCAAGAGACCCAGTACTTC.